This T cell receptor (beta chain) was recovered during a study of blood T cell repertoires in COVID-19. Study-wide background: Both acute and convalescent COVID-19 samples were obtained from the United States, Italy and Spain. The analysed material was cDNA or gDNA that came from T cells, B-cell-depleted T cells, or PBMCs.

Original processing methods: Estimation of nucleated cell counts relied on the amplification of reference gene primers. The repertoire was sequenced with immunoSEQ multiplex PCR; TCRdb's copy has only in-frame clones and lacks some. V and J calls and clone size are given by that table; D and trimming were obtained from the DNA. The table includes roughly 250,000 clones, about 88% detected once. V dropped 4 bases and J dropped 5 bases, with 11 bases sitting between them. The CDR3 spans 13 residues. The germline CDR1 and CDR2 sequences are KGHDR and SFDVKD. The chain employs TRBV24-1 and TRBJ2-7; TRBD1 is a possible D gene (5 bases). The receptor was isolated from a man between 60 and 75 years old who had recovered from COVID-19. Sequencing was done on a sample of peripheral blood. CDR3 protein: CATSDQGHDEQYF. CDR3 nucleotide sequence: TGTGCCACCAGTGACCAGGGTCATGACGAGCAGTACTTC.